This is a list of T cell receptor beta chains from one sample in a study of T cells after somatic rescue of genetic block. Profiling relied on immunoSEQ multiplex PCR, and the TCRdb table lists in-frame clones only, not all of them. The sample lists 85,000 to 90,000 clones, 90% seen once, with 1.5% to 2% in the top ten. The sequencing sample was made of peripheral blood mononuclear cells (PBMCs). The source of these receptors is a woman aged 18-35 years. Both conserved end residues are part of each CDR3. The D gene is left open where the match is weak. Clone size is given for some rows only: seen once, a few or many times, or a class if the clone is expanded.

CDR3 protein: CASSIGVATNTGELFF
CDR3 DNA: TGTGCCAGTAGTATTGGAGTAGCGACAAACACCGGGGAGCTGTTTTTT
V gene: TRBV19
clone size: once
J gene: TRBJ2-2
D gene: NA
CDR3 length: 16

CDR3 protein: CASSLGTSGVSSYNEQFF
CDR3 DNA: TGCGCCAGCAGCTTAGGGACTAGCGGGGTCAGCTCCTACAATGAGCAGTTCTTC
V gene: TRBV5-1
clone size: NA
J gene: TRBJ2-1
D gene: TRBD2
CDR3 length: 18

CDR3 protein: CASSYSGNRGNTIYF
CDR3 DNA: TGTGCCAGCAGTTACTCAGGGAATCGGGGAAACACCATATATTTT
V gene: TRBV6-6
clone size: NA
J gene: TRBJ1-3
D gene: NA
CDR3 length: 15

CDR3 protein: CAITPGLINYGYTF
CDR3 DNA: TGTGCCATCACCCCAGGGCTTATTAACTATGGCTACACCTTC
V gene: TRBV10-3
clone size: once
J gene: TRBJ1-2
D gene: NA
CDR3 length: 14

CDR3 protein: CASHAGTGSYEQYF
CDR3 DNA: TGTGCCAGCCACGCAGGAACAGGTTCCTACGAGCAGTACTTC
V gene: TRBV27
clone size: NA
J gene: TRBJ2-7
D gene: NA
CDR3 length: 14

CDR3 protein: CASRGSGGNYGYTF
CDR3 DNA: TGTGCCAGCAGGGGAAGCGGGGGAAACTATGGCTACACCTTC
V gene: TRBV28
clone size: NA
J gene: TRBJ1-2
D gene: NA
CDR3 length: 14

CDR3 protein: CASSLTGEGEAFF
CDR3 DNA: TGTGCCAGCAGCTTGACAGGGGAAGGTGAAGCTTTCTTT
V gene: TRBV7-9
clone size: NA
J gene: TRBJ1-1
D gene: TRBD1
CDR3 length: 13

CDR3 protein: CASSFRGSAYEQYF
CDR3 DNA: TGTGCCAGCAGTTTCAGGGGGTCAGCCTACGAGCAGTACTTC
V gene: TRBV27
clone size: NA
J gene: TRBJ2-7
D gene: TRBD1
CDR3 length: 14

CDR3 protein: CASTLAGVNEQFF
CDR3 DNA: TGTGCCAGCACCCTAGCGGGAGTCAATGAGCAGTTCTTC
V gene: TRBV5-4
clone size: NA
J gene: TRBJ2-1
D gene: TRBD2
CDR3 length: 13

CDR3 protein: CASSLGTGGNTGELFF
CDR3 DNA: TGTGCCAGCTCACTCGGGACAGGGGGAAACACCGGGGAGCTGTTTTTT
V gene: TRBV18
clone size: NA
J gene: TRBJ2-2
D gene: TRBD1
CDR3 length: 16

CDR3 protein: CASSFNRDGYTF
CDR3 DNA: TGTGCCAGCAGCTTTAACAGGGACGGCTACACCTTC
V gene: TRBV7-9
clone size: NA
J gene: TRBJ1-2
D gene: NA
CDR3 length: 12

CDR3 protein: CASSGTSLEDTQYF
CDR3 DNA: TGTGCCAGCAGTGGGACTAGTTTAGAAGATACGCAGTATTTT
V gene: TRBV28
clone size: NA
J gene: TRBJ2-3
D gene: TRBD2
CDR3 length: 14

CDR3 protein: CASSLQGDQPQHF
CDR3 DNA: TGTGCCAGCAGCTTACAGGGGGATCAGCCCCAGCATTTT
V gene: TRBV7-9
clone size: NA
J gene: TRBJ1-5
D gene: TRBD1
CDR3 length: 13